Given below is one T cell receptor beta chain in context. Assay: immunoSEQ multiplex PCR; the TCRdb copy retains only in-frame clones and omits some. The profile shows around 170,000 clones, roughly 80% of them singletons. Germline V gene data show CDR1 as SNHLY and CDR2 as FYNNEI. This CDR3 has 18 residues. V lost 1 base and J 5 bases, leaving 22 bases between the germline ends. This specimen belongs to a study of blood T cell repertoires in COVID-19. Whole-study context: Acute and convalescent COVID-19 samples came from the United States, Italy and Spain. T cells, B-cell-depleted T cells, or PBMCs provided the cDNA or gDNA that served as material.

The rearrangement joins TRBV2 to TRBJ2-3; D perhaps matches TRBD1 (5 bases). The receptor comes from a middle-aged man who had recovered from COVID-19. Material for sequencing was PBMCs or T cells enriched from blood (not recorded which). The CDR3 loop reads CASSEGYASQESIDTQYF. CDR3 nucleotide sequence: TGTGCCAGCAGTGAAGGGTATGCTTCACAGGAATCCATAGATACGCAGTATTTT.